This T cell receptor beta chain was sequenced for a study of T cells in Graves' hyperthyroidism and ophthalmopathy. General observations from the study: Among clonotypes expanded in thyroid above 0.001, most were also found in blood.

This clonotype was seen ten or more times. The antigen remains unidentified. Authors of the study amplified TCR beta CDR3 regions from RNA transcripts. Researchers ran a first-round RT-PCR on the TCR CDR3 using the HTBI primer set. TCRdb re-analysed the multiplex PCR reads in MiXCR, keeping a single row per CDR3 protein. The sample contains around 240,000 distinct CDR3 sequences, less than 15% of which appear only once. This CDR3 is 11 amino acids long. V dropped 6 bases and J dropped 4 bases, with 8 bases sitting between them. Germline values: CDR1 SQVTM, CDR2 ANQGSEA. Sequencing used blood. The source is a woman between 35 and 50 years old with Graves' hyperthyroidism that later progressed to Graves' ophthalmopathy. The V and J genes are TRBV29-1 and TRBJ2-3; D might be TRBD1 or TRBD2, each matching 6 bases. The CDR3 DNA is TGCAGCGTGAGGGGGGCAGATACGCAGTATTTT. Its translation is CSVRGADTQYF.